Presented here are 23 T cell receptor beta chains from one specimen sequenced in a study of identical twins. MiXCR, applied by TCRdb to the 5' RACE reads, yields one record per CDR3 protein. Altogether 150,000 or so distinct CDR3 sequences are present, 3% to 4% being singletons, with the ten largest covering around 8.1%. The sequenced sample was memory T cells sorted from blood. The receptors were gathered from a man aged 18 to 35 in good health.

The chain is built from TRBV4-2 and TRBJ2-2, with D tentatively TRBD1 (6 bases). The V and J ends lost 0 bases and 6 bases respectively, with 14 bases between them. This CDR3 has 16 amino acids. CDR1 and CDR2 from the germline V gene are LGHNA and YNFKEQ. This CDR3 reads CASSQDWGNRAGELFF. The CDR3 region has the DNA TGTGCCAGCAGCCAAGACTGGGGGAACAGGGCCGGGGAGCTGTTTTTT.

V is TRBV6-1 and J is TRBJ1-2; D is unresolved. This CDR3 comprises 15 residues. Between the trimmed V and J ends, which lost 2 bases and 0 bases, there was a span of 10 bases. The germline V gene has CDR1 MNHNS and CDR2 SASEGT. CDR3: CASSESLGTNYGYTF. For the CDR3, the DNA is TGTGCCAGCAGTGAAAGTCTGGGGACTAACTATGGCTACACCTTC.

Ten or more counts support this clonotype. The chain uses TRBV5-1 and TRBJ2-3; maybe TRBD2 (5 bases). Germline lookup yields CDR1 SGHRS and CDR2 YFSETQ. The germline V and J ends were trimmed by 4 bases and 6 bases, with 18 bases remaining between them. The CDR3 is 15 amino acids. The CDR3 is CASSTLGERGDTQYF. The CDR3 nucleotides are TGCGCCAGCAGCACTCTGGGAGAGAGAGGTGATACGCAGTATTTT.

This clonotype showed up many times. The chain uses TRBV10-3 and TRBJ2-2; D remains ambiguous. Deletions cut 0 bases from V and 1 base from J, with 12 bases between. The CDR3 loop spans 17 amino acids. Germline CDR1 and CDR2: ENHRY and SYGVKD. The CDR3: CAISESTRQRNTGELFF. CDR3 bases: TGTGCCATCAGTGAGTCGACTCGGCAGAGGAACACCGGGGAGCTGTTTTTT.

This clonotype was seen repeatedly, ten times or more. V and J are TRBV6-1 and TRBJ1-2; maybe TRBD1 (5 bases). From germline, CDR1 is MNHNS and CDR2 SASEGT. Between the trimmed V and J ends, which lost 2 bases and 7 bases, there was a span of 11 bases. The CDR3 is 13 amino acids. The CDR3 nucleotides are TGTGCCAGCAGTGAATCAGGGTATGGTGGCTACACCTTC. Translated, it gives CASSESGYGGYTF.

The rearrangement uses TRBV11-2 and TRBJ2-3; 9 nucleotides agree with TRBD1. The CDR3 sequence is 18 residues long. Germline CDR1 is SGHAT and CDR2 is FQNNGV. The V and J ends lost 1 base and 2 bases, in that order; junction bases with no gene match: 10. The DNA of the CDR3 is TGTGCCAGCAGCTTAGGCCGGGGACAGGGTTTTACCACAGATACGCAGTATTTT. Translation gives CASSLGRGQGFTTDTQYF.

The table lists this clonotype with many counts. The chain links TRBV27 to TRBJ1-6, with D perhaps matching TRBD1 (6 bases). Trimming cost V 3 bases and J 12 bases, with 18 bases left between them. This CDR3 is built from 15 residues. CDR1 is MNHEY and CDR2 is SMNVEV in the germline V gene (reference sequence). CDR3 in amino acids: CASSFTPGLDRPLHF. DNA for the CDR3: TGTGCCAGCAGTTTTACCCCAGGGCTGGACAGACCCCTCCACTTT.

This clonotype showed up many times. The V gene is TRBV15, the J gene TRBJ2-7; no definite D call. The CDR3 extends over 13 amino acids. CDR1 and CDR2 (germline): LNHNV, YYDKDF (reference sequence). V was cut by 0 bases and J by 5 bases, with 8 bases left in between. CDR3 sequence (DNA): TGTGCCACCAGCAGAGATCGTGAGAACGAGCAGTACTTC. Translated: CATSRDRENEQYF.

This clonotype was picked up many times. This chain links TRBV5-5 with TRBJ1-1; a possible D gene is TRBD1 (5 bases). The CDR3 is 14 residues long. With 2 bases removed from V and 4 bases from J, the gap between germline ends came to 12 bases. The germline gives CDR1 SGHKS, CDR2 YYEKEE (reference sequence). The CDR3 sequence is CASSFGPGPTEAFF. The CDR3 nucleotides read TGTGCCAGCAGCTTCGGTCCGGGACCCACTGAAGCTTTCTTT. The whole variable domain, remainder taken from reference TRBV5-5 and TRBJ1-1, is DAGVTQSPTHLIKTRGQQVTLRCSPISGHKSVSWYQQVLGQGPQFIFQYYEKEERGRGNFPDRFSARQFPNYSSELNVNALLLGDSALYLCASSFGPGPTEAFFGQGTRLTVV.

This clonotype was picked up many times. This CDR3 is CASSIRRDSYNEQFF. As DNA, the CDR3 is TGTGCCAGTAGTATTCGGCGTGACTCCTACAATGAGCAGTTCTTC. The chain uses TRBV19 and TRBJ2-1; D ambiguous. The germline V gene has CDR1 LNHDA and CDR2 SQIVND (reference sequence). The CDR3 runs 15 residues. V was pared by 3 bases and J by 0 bases, with 9 bases between.

This clonotype was picked up many times. The CDR3 here is CASSSLGLQETQYF. CDR3 nucleotides: TGTGCCAGCAGTTCCCTAGGGCTCCAAGAGACCCAGTACTTC. V usage is TRBV28 and J usage is TRBJ2-5; D uncertain. V lost 4 bases to trimming and J lost 1 base, with 10 bases between them. The CDR3 spans 14 residues. The germline gives CDR1 MDHEN, CDR2 SYDVKM.

This clonotype has ten or more counts. The genes are TRBV4-2 and TRBJ2-1; 11 bases map to TRBD2. Per the germline V gene, CDR1 is LGHNA and CDR2 is YNFKEQ. The CDR3 has 17 amino acids. The J segment lost 0 bases and the V segment lost 1 base, leaving 2 bases of the junction unmatched. The CDR3 is CASSQGLAGSSYNEQFF. The CDR3 DNA is TGTGCCAGCAGCCAAGGACTAGCGGGGAGCTCCTACAATGAGCAGTTCTTC.

The chain joins TRBV14 to TRBJ2-5, with 8 bases identical to TRBD1. The V and J ends lost 4 bases and 5 bases, in that order; junction bases with no gene match: 12. CDR1 SGHDN and CDR2 FVKESK come from the germline V gene. The CDR3 is made up of 16 amino acids. Here the CDR3 reads CASSPLRTGRSETQYF. CDR3 DNA: TGTGCCAGCAGCCCTCTCCGGACAGGGCGCTCGGAGACCCAGTACTTC.

This clonotype showed up many times. The rearrangement joins TRBV7-6 to TRBJ2-1; TRBD2 agrees at 13 bases. Germline V CDR1 and CDR2: SGHVS, FNYEAQ. After removal of 4 bases from V and 10 bases from J, the junction contained 4 bases not matched to a gene. The CDR3 runs 14 residues. CDR3 loop: CASSSGLAGEEQFF. The CDR3 coding sequence is TGTGCCAGCAGCTCCGGACTAGCGGGAGAAGAGCAGTTCTTC.

DNA for the CDR3: TGTGCCAGCAGCTCCGGGACTAGGCACGAGCAGTACTTC. It specifies CASSSGTRHEQYF. The chain carries TRBV7-9 and TRBJ2-7; 8 bases match TRBD2. This CDR3 has 13 residues. J was trimmed by 5 bases and V by 4 bases; bases with no gene match: 4. Germline assignment: CDR1 SEHNR and CDR2 FQNEAQ (reference sequence).

At least ten counts were recorded for this clonotype. This chain connects TRBV12-3 or TRBV12-4 to TRBJ2-6; possible D gene TRBD1, 5 bases. The CDR3 sequence is 17 residues long. V lost 4 bases and J 2 bases, leaving 15 bases between the germline ends. The CDR3 here is CASSSAGLTAGANVLTF. CDR3 bases: TGTGCCAGCAGTTCAGCAGGGTTGACGGCTGGGGCCAACGTCCTGACTTTC.

This clonotype was seen at least ten times. The genes are TRBV12-3 or TRBV12-4 and TRBJ2-1; 9 bases match TRBD2. Trimming removed 4 bases from V and 4 bases from J; junction bases left unmatched: 8. The CDR3 has 16 amino acids. The CDR3 spells CASSSPKTSGYNEQFF. The CDR3 DNA reads as TGTGCCAGCAGTTCCCCCAAGACTAGCGGTTACAATGAGCAGTTCTTC.

This clonotype was recorded at least ten times. The V call is TRBV7-7, the J call TRBJ2-1, with 10 bases fitting TRBD2. V lost 5 bases and J lost 10; bases outside the gene matches: 14. The germline V gene encodes CDR1 SSHAT and CDR2 FNYEAQ (reference sequence). The CDR3 spans 16 residues. The CDR3 nucleotides read TGTGCCAGCAGCCCATACCTGGCTAGCGGGAGACACGAGCAGTTCTTC. Protein product: CASSPYLASGRHEQFF.

Many counts were recorded for this clonotype. The J gene is TRBJ2-5, the V gene TRBV4-1, with D perhaps matching TRBD2 (5 bases). Trimming stripped 1 base from V and 4 bases from J, with 7 bases between. Germline-derived CDR1 and CDR2 are MGHRA and YSYEKL. This CDR3 is built from 13 residues. CDR3 residues: CASSQVEGETQYF. In DNA, the CDR3 is TGCGCCAGCAGCCAAGTTGAGGGAGAGACCCAGTACTTC.

This clonotype has at least ten counts. The chain uses TRBV20-1 and TRBJ2-3; 12 bases agree with TRBD2. V lost 3 bases and J lost 6; bases outside the gene matches: 16. This CDR3 has 18 residues. Germline V lookup: CDR1 DFQATT, CDR2 SNEGSKA (reference sequence). The CDR3 region is CSASFPGLAGGPPDTQYF. CDR3 DNA: TGCAGTGCTAGTTTCCCCGGGCTAGCGGGAGGGCCCCCGGATACGCAGTATTTT.

This rearrangement joins TRBV7-2 to TRBJ2-6; D gene uncertain. V lost 1 base, J lost 0 bases, and 10 bases lay in between. The CDR3 extends over 17 amino acids. The V gene's germline CDR1 is SGHTA and CDR2 FQGNSA. Written as DNA, the CDR3 is TGTGCCAGCAGCTTAGTGGCCAGGACCTCTGGGGCCAACGTCCTGACTTTC. This gives the protein CASSLVARTSGANVLTF.

This clonotype was seen many times. The V call is TRBV7-9, the J call TRBJ1-1; D might be TRBD1 (6 bases). V was cut by 8 bases and J by 8 bases, with 12 bases left in between. Per the germline V gene, CDR1 is SEHNR and CDR2 is FQNEAQ (reference sequence). The CDR3 runs to 11 residues. The CDR3 sequence is CASQQGREAFF. The CDR3 bases are TGTGCCAGCCAACAGGGCCGGGAAGCTTTCTTT.

This clonotype came up a few times. This chain connects TRBV3-1 to TRBJ2-5, with D unresolved. CDR3 length: 12 amino acids. In germline, CDR1 is LGHDT, CDR2 YNNKEL (reference sequence). Trimming left V 2 bases short and J 6 bases short, with 7 bases between. The CDR3 protein is CASSQSSQTQYF. As DNA, the CDR3 is TGTGCCAGCAGCCAAAGTTCACAGACCCAGTACTTC.